The present T cell receptor beta chain was sequenced within a study of T cell responses to AZD1222 COVID-19 vaccine. V dropped 6 bases and J dropped 0 bases, with 11 bases sitting between them. From germline, CDR1 is MNHEY and CDR2 SVGAGI. The CDR3 contains 14 residues. General observations from the study: Seropositivity was recorded at baseline in only six AZD1222 recipients. Following two doses of AZD1222, Spike-specific TCR breadth and depth rose.

Assay used: immunoSEQ multiplex PCR; TCRdb lists only in-frame clones, some missing. The profile shows 110,000 to 150,000 clones, approximately 83% of them singletons. This clone occurred once. Its target is unknown. The source material was peripheral blood, sampled on day 0 of AZD1222 vaccination. The sequence came from an adult in good health. The rearrangement joins TRBV6-5 to TRBJ1-1; D gene uncertain. The CDR3 DNA sequence: TGTGCCAGCAGCCCAAAGGAATTGAACACTGAAGCTTTCTTT. It specifies CASSPKELNTEAFF.